The next 14 T cell receptor beta chains were all read from a single sample in a study of cytotoxic CD8 clonotypes in ibrutinib-treated CLL. The repertoire was sequenced with immunoSEQ multiplex PCR; TCRdb's copy has only in-frame clones and lacks some. Here the sample spans some 80,000 clones, around 75% being singletons. Specimen: PBMCs, collected after 12 months of ibrutinib treatment. The source of these receptors is a human donor with chronic lymphocytic leukemia.

The chain joins TRBV11-1 to TRBJ2-1, with 8 positions matching TRBD2. The CDR3 spans 15 residues. Germline-derived CDR1 and CDR2 are SGHAT and FQDESV (reference sequence). After removal of 4 bases from V and 8 bases from J, the junction contained 10 bases not matched to a gene. In DNA form, the CDR3 reads TGTGCCAGCAGCTCTAGCGGGTTAGAGAGGGATGAGCAGTTCTTC. Encoded protein: CASSSSGLERDEQFF.

This rearrangement joins TRBV5-1 to TRBJ2-3, with D tentatively TRBD1 (6 bases). Per germline, CDR1 SGHRS and CDR2 YFSETQ. CDR3 length: 16 amino acids. The V gene lost 4 bases and the J gene lost 1 base, with 16 bases spanning the gap. The CDR3 nucleotides are TGCGCCAGCAGCCAGGGACACCCAGACGGCACAGATACGCAGTATTTT. It is translated as CASSQGHPDGTDTQYF. Filled out from reference TRBV5-1 and TRBJ2-3, the complete variable domain reads KAGVTQTPRYLIKTRGQQVTLSCSPISGHRSVSWYQQTPGQGLQFLFEYFSETQRNKGNFPGRFSGRQFSNSRSEMNVSTLELGDSALYLCASSQGHPDGTDTQYFGPGTRLTVL.

The rearrangement joins TRBV29-1 to TRBJ1-2, with 11 nucleotides matching TRBD1. There are 14 residues in the CDR3. Germline V gene sequence: CDR1 SQVTM, CDR2 ANQGSEA. The J segment lost 5 bases and the V segment lost 8 bases, leaving 10 bases of the junction unmatched. The CDR3 sequence: CSYTTGTGGYGYTF. The CDR3 DNA reads TGCAGCTACACAACCGGGACAGGGGGATATGGCTACACCTTC.

J is TRBJ1-4 and V is TRBV4-1; D is undetermined. V gave up 1 base and J gave up 7 bases, with 13 bases separating them. This CDR3 contains 15 residues. Germline V gene lookup returns CDR1 MGHRA and CDR2 YSYEKL. In DNA form, the CDR3 reads TGCGCCAGCAGCCAAGTCGGCACCGGGCCTGAAAAACTGTTTTTT. Translated: CASSQVGTGPEKLFF.

This clone was seen only once. This rearrangement joins TRBV6-6 to TRBJ1-3; 7 nucleotides match TRBD1. The trim removed 6 bases at V and 2 bases at J, leaving 10 bases unmatched. Germline lookup yields CDR1 MNHNY and CDR2 SVGAGI (reference sequence). The length of the CDR3 is 16 residues. CDR3 DNA: TGTGCCAGCAGCTTAGGGGGACAGATCGCTGGAAACACCATATATTTT. It encodes CASSLGGQIAGNTIYF.

The chain has TRBV11-2 and TRBJ2-3; no clear D gene. Per germline, CDR1 SGHAT and CDR2 FQNNGV. The CDR3 sequence is 12 residues long. The V end was cut by 6 bases, the J end by 5 bases, with 9 bases between. For the CDR3, the DNA is TGTGCCAGCAGGCAAACGGGAGATACGCAGTATTTT. Translation: CASRQTGDTQYF.

The chain carries TRBV5-1 and TRBJ2-3, with 7 bases matching TRBD2. Germline loops: CDR1 SGHRS, CDR2 YFSETQ. V lost 4 bases to trimming and J lost 0 bases; unmatched junction nucleotides: 5. The CDR3 totals 15 residues. The CDR3 here is CASSRDYPSTDTQYF. The CDR3 nucleotides read TGCGCCAGCAGCCGGGACTACCCCAGCACAGATACGCAGTATTTT.

The chain joins TRBV5-5 to TRBJ1-4, with D tentatively TRBD1 (6 bases). The CDR3 spans 15 residues. The V and J ends lost 1 base and 5 bases respectively, with 12 bases between them. The V gene's germline CDR1 is SGHKS and CDR2 YYEKEE (reference sequence). Here the CDR3 DNA reads TGTGCCAGCAGCTTGTCGGCAGGGGAAAATGAAAAACTGTTTTTT. It specifies CASSLSAGENEKLFF.

The rearrangement uses TRBV5-4 and TRBJ1-2; no clear D gene. CDR1 is SGHNT and CDR2 is YYREEE in the germline V gene (reference sequence). V dropped 2 bases and J dropped 2 bases, with 10 bases sitting between them. The CDR3 has 14 amino acids. The CDR3 sequence is CASSLDTINYGYTF. Written as DNA, the CDR3 is TGTGCCAGCAGCTTAGACACCATAAACTATGGCTACACCTTC.

This clone was observed a few times. V usage is TRBV30 and J usage is TRBJ1-5; D perhaps matches TRBD1 (6 bases). Germline lookup yields CDR1 GTSNPN and CDR2 SVGIG (reference sequence). The CDR3 totals 15 residues. The V end lost 1 base, the J end lost 6 bases, and 16 bases lay between the germline ends. The CDR3 loop reads CAWSGATGRGQPQHF. In DNA form, the CDR3 reads TGTGCCTGGAGTGGAGCTACAGGGAGAGGTCAGCCCCAGCATTTT.

The chain employs TRBV7-9 and TRBJ2-5, with D possibly being TRBD1 (5 bases). The ends were cut back, 3 bases at V and 5 bases at J, with 13 bases in the middle. The V gene's germline CDR1 is SEHNR and CDR2 FQNEAQ (reference sequence). The CDR3 length is 14 residues. CDR3 protein: CASSLGPFVETQYF. Here the CDR3 DNA reads TGTGCCAGCAGCTTGGGGCCTTTTGTTGAGACCCAGTACTTC.

This chain connects TRBV4-3 to TRBJ2-1; TRBD2 agrees at 7 bases. This CDR3 is built from 14 residues. Trimming took 1 base from V and 6 from J; bases not matched to a gene: 3. The germline V gene has CDR1 LGHNA and CDR2 YSLEER. The CDR3 region is CASSQGREGNEQFF. The CDR3 DNA is TGCGCCAGCAGCCAAGGCAGGGAGGGCAATGAGCAGTTCTTC.

The chain is built from TRBV6-5 and TRBJ1-2; D is perhaps TRBD1 (5 bases). This CDR3 contains 13 residues. Germline CDR1 reads MNHEY; CDR2 reads SVGAGI. V was pared by 6 bases and J by 4 bases, with 12 bases between. The CDR3 DNA sequence: TGTGCCAGCAGGCCTGGGGGTATCTATGGCTACACCTTC. Protein: CASRPGGIYGYTF.

The chain is built from TRBV14 and TRBJ2-2; no definite D call. This CDR3 comprises 14 residues. Looked up from germline, CDR1 is SGHDN and CDR2 is FVKESK. Trimming stripped 1 base from V and 4 bases from J, with 7 bases between. The CDR3, as DNA: TGTGCCAGCAGCCAAGCCCCGCGCACCGGGGAGCTGTTTTTT. Its protein is CASSQAPRTGELFF.